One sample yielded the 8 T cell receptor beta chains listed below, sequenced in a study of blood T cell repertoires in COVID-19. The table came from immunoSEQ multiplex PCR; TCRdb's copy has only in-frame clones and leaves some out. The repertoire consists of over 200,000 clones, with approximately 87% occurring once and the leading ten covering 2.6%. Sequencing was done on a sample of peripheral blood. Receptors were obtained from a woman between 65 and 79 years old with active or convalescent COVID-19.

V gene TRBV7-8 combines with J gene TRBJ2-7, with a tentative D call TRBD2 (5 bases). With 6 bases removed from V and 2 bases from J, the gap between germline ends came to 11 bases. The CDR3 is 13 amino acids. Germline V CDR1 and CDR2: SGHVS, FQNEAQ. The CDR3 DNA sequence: TGTGCCAGCAGTTTCAACGGGGCCTACGAGCAGTACTTC. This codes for CASSFNGAYEQYF.

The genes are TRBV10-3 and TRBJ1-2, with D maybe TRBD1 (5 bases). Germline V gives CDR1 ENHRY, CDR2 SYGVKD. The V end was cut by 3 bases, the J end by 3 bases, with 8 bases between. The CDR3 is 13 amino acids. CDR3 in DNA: TGTGCCATCAGTGACATGACAGACTATGGCTACACCTTC. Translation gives CAISDMTDYGYTF.

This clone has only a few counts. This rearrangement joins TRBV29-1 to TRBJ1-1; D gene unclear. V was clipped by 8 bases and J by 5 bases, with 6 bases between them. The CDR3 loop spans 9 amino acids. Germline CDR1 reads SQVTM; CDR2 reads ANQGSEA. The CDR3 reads CSSGTEAFF. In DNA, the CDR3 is TGCAGCTCCGGGACTGAAGCTTTCTTT.

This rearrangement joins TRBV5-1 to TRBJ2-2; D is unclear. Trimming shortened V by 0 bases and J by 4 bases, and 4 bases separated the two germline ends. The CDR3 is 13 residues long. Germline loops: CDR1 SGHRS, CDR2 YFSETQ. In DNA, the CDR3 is TGCGCCAGCAGCTTGGGTATCACCGGGGAGCTGTTTTTT. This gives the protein CASSLGITGELFF.

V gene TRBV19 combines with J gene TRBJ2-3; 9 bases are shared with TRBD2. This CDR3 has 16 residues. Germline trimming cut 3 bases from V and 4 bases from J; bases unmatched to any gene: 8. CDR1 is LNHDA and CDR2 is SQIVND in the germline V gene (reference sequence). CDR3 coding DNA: TGTGCCAGTAGTATCTTCGCTAGCGGGGCCCCAGATACGCAGTATTTT. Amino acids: CASSIFASGAPDTQYF.

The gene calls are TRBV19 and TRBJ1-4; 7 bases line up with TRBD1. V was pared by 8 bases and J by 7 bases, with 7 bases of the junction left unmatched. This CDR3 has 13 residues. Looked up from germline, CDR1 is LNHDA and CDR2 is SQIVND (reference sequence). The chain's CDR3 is CASSTGYGEKLFF. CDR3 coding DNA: TGTGCCAGTTCGACAGGGTATGGTGAAAAACTGTTTTTT.

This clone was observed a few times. DNA for the CDR3: TGTGCCAGCAGCCTCGGGGTTATTAATGAAAAACTGTTTTTT. This encodes CASSLGVINEKLFF. V usage is TRBV7-9 and J usage is TRBJ1-4; D uncertain. Germline CDR1 reads SEHNR; CDR2 reads FQNEAQ (reference sequence). CDR3 length: 14 residues. V was pared by 5 bases and J by 4 bases, with 11 bases between. Together with reference TRBV7-9 and TRBJ1-4, the CDR3 gives the full variable domain: DTGVSQNPRHKITKRGQNVTFRCDPISEHNRLYWYRQTLGQGPEFLTYFQNEAQLEKSRLLSDRFSAERPKGSFSTLEIQRTEQGDSAMYLCASSLGVINEKLFFGSGTQLSVL.

The CDR3 loop is CASSLRAGDGYTF. The CDR3 nucleotides read TGTGCCAGCAGCTTGCGAGCGGGGGATGGCTACACCTTC. This chain uses TRBV5-4 with TRBJ1-2, with TRBD1 as a possible D gene (5 bases). Germline assignment: CDR1 SGHNT and CDR2 YYREEE (reference sequence). V was cut by 1 base and J by 6 bases, with 10 bases left in between. The CDR3 has 13 amino acids. Supplemented by reference TRBV5-4 and TRBJ1-2, the full variable domain reads ETGVTQSPTHLIKTRGQQVTLRCSSQSGHNTVSWYQQALGQGPQFIFQYYREEENGRGNFPPRFSGLQFPNYSSELNVNALELDDSALYLCASSLRAGDGYTFGSGTRLTVV.